This T cell receptor beta chain was sequenced in a study of Ad26.COV2.S vaccination and SARS-CoV-2 variants (dated by TCRdb to about 2021). For context, the study as a whole: Vaccine-arm donors came from COV1001, a multicentre, randomized, double-blind, placebo-controlled phase I-IIa trial of Ad26.COV2.S in healthy adults. Ad26.COV2.S was administered intramuscularly at 5 x 10^10 or 1 x 10^11 viral particles, either as a single shot or as two shots given 56 days apart. The specificity and breadth of SARS-CoV-2-reactive T cell receptors after Ad26.COV2.S vaccination were assessed by TCRbeta repertoire sequencing. The TCR-sequenced set comprised around 32 samples: some 19 Ad26.COV2.S vaccine recipients, 5 placebo recipients and 8 SARS-CoV-2 convalescent individuals. Trial participants were randomized into five groups of five, in which low-dose or high-dose Ad26.COV2.S was given once or twice, or placebo was given on both occasions. Investigators remained blinded to trial group allocation during experiments and outcome assessment.

Per the publication, the treatment or condition label means: some 19 received Ad26.COV2.S at low or high dose, single or two shots; several received placebo; per-sample allocation not given. Repertoires of vaccine and placebo recipients were sequenced from samples collected on day 63 after the first injection. Between 29 July and 7 August 2020, Cohort 1b enrolled about two dozen adults aged 18-55 years at one site in Boston, USA. As a vaccine, Ad26.COV2.S was a replication-incompetent adenovirus type 26 vector that expressed a prefusion-stabilized SARS-CoV-2 spike protein derived from the original Wuhan strain. Points the paper makes about the study in general: Spike-specific TCR breadth was higher in Ad26.COV2.S recipients than in placebo recipients (P = 0.0014). It was noted by the authors that total T cell responses may have been underestimated by the TCR breadth and depth analyses. Substantial breadth of spike-specific CD8+ and CD4+ T cell responses was reported after vaccination. Vaccine and placebo recipients had comparable non-spike TCR breadth, which fits with the vaccine containing only spike. The study was not powered for comparison of responses between vaccine doses or regimens.

Comment on this clone: The antigen it recognizes is unknown. Per-base quality was not reported, and no clone a single base away is much larger than it.

The immunoSEQ Assay was the method used to sequence TCRbeta CDR3 regions. After extraction, genomic DNA underwent amplification by bias-controlled multiplex PCR, followed by high-throughput sequencing. In the authors' own workflow: To quantify the absolute abundance of every unique TCRbeta CDR3 region, sequences were collapsed and filtered. T cell fraction was estimated by normalizing TCRbeta template counts to usable DNA, which was measured by amplifying reference genes present in all nucleated cells. Repertoire TCRs were annotated as SARS-CoV-2-specific by exact matching of V gene, CDR3 amino acid sequence and J gene to a known reactive TCR set. The reference SARS-CoV-2 TCR set came from MIRA and was filtered for enrichment in COVID-19-positive ImmuneCODE repertoires, removing public or cross-reactive TCRs. Using the MIRA antigens, annotated TCRs were further analysed by specific ORF or by position within an ORF. Breadth was defined as annotated unique rearrangements over total unique productive rearrangements; depth was the summed frequency of those rearrangements. Two-sided Wilcoxon rank-sum tests were applied when comparing TCR breadth between groups. TCRdb took over this immuneACCESS table, retaining in-frame rearrangements with V and J assigned. Such tables are incomplete; in checked studies, under half of the missing clones stem from an unresolved V gene, and the remainder is unexplained. That table is the source of V, J and clone size, and D and trimming were worked out from the DNA. The table for this sample lists approximately 480,000 clones; approximately 88% of them were counted only once. In total, the top ten clones hold 13% of the sample.

The receptor was isolated from a person between 18 and 65 years old who received the Ad26.COV2.S COVID-19 vaccine or a placebo. The sample here was peripheral blood, taken in a trial of Ad26.COV2.S vaccine versus placebo.

The DNA sequence is TGTGCCAGTAGTACGGGGGTGGGGAACACTGAAGCTTTCTTT. Its translation reads: CASSTGVGNTEAFF. The chain is made from TRBV19 and TRBJ1-1, and the D gene may be TRBD1, 5 bases matching. V was cut back by 4 bases and J by 1 base, leaving a gap of 10 bases between them. The germline V gene (reference sequence) gives CDR1 as LNHDA and CDR2 as SQIVND. The CDR3, cysteine through phenylalanine, is 14 amino acids long. Only CDR3 DNA remains: 42 bases, in frame from the first base.